These 17 T cell receptor beta chains were all obtained from the same sample, sequenced in a study of T cell responses to AZD1222 COVID-19 vaccine. Clones were sequenced by immunoSEQ multiplex PCR, and TCRdb holds only the in-frame ones, with some missing. The data hold 80,000 or so clones, with 70% to 90% observed a single time. This material consisted of peripheral blood, taken 28 days after the second AZD1222 dose. Receptors were obtained from an adult who received the AZD1222 COVID-19 vaccine.

V gene TRBV5-8 combines with J gene TRBJ1-4; D is undetermined. The length of the CDR3 is 15 residues. The V gene lost 4 bases and the J gene lost 10 bases, with 20 bases spanning the gap. Germline CDR1 is SGHTS and CDR2 is YDEGEE. The CDR3 nucleotides are TGTGCCAGCAGCCAGGACCGTTGGTCGGAGCCAAAACTGTTTTTT. It encodes CASSQDRWSEPKLFF.

The chain has TRBV7-8 and TRBJ2-7; maybe TRBD1 (5 bases). This CDR3 is built from 14 residues. Germline loops: CDR1 SGHVS, CDR2 FQNEAQ. Trimming removed 1 base at V and 1 base at J, with 8 bases between. The CDR3 protein is CASSLVGLSYEQYF. CDR3 sequence (DNA): TGTGCCAGCAGCTTAGTGGGGCTATCCTACGAGCAGTACTTC.

The V call is TRBV3-1 (or the pseudogene TRBV3-2), the J call TRBJ2-1; no clear D gene. V lost 3 bases and J lost 0, with 9 bases in between. The CDR3 contains 15 residues. Germline loops: CDR1 LGHDT, CDR2 YNNKEL (reference sequence). The CDR3 nucleotides are TGTGCCAGCAGCCATGGAGACACCTCCTACAATGAGCAGTTCTTC. It yields the protein CASSHGDTSYNEQFF.

This chain connects TRBV6-6 to TRBJ1-1; a possible D gene is TRBD1 (5 bases). CDR3 length equals 15 residues. Germline values: CDR1 MNHNY, CDR2 SVGAGI (reference sequence). Trimming stripped 5 bases from V and 1 base from J, with 14 bases between. The CDR3 loop reads CASSLPRGRNTEAFF. In DNA form, the CDR3 reads TGTGCCAGCAGTCTGCCGAGGGGCAGGAACACTGAAGCTTTCTTT.

The chain links TRBV6-6 to TRBJ2-4; 12 bases align to TRBD2. V was pared by 7 bases and J by 5 bases, with 3 bases of the junction left unmatched. There are 14 residues in the CDR3. CDR1 is MNHNY, CDR2 SVGAGI, per germline (reference sequence). The CDR3 DNA reads TGTGCCAGCATGACTAGCGGGGGACAAAACATTCAGTACTTC. Amino acid sequence: CASMTSGGQNIQYF.

The CDR3 protein is CASSADRGHEQYF. CDR3 nucleotides: TGTGCCAGCAGCGCGGACAGGGGGCACGAGCAGTACTTC. The V call is TRBV11-2, the J call TRBJ2-7; 11 bases map to TRBD1. CDR1 and CDR2 from the germline V gene are SGHAT and FQNNGV. Losses at the gene ends were 5 bases for V and 5 bases for J; bases not matched to a gene: 2. The CDR3 extends over 13 amino acids.

The chain joins TRBV7-9 to TRBJ1-1; no firm D call. Trimming left V 5 bases short and J 4 bases short, with 11 bases between. The CDR3 covers 13 residues. Germline loops: CDR1 SEHNR, CDR2 FQNEAQ (reference sequence). This CDR3 is CASSPSVTTEAFF. In DNA form, the CDR3 reads TGTGCCAGCAGCCCATCTGTTACCACTGAAGCTTTCTTT.

This chain links TRBV7-6 with TRBJ2-1; D call uncertain. The germline V gene encodes CDR1 SGHVS and CDR2 FNYEAQ. Between the trimmed V and J ends, which lost 1 base and 0 bases, there was a span of 4 bases. CDR3 length: 14 residues. In nucleotides, the CDR3 is TGTGCCAGCAGCTTAGGTAGCTCCTACAATGAGCAGTTCTTC. As protein: CASSLGSSYNEQFF.

On this clone itself: Other DNA sequences from this sample encode an identical CDR3 as well. The chain has TRBV28 and TRBJ1-6; 8 bases match TRBD1. Germline CDR1 is MDHEN and CDR2 is SYDVKM. Trimming at V came to 6 bases and at J to 6 bases, leaving 4 bases not matched to a gene. The CDR3 runs 14 residues. The CDR3 sequence is CASSPDRGNSPLHF. In DNA form, the CDR3 reads TGTGCCAGCAGCCCCGACAGGGGTAATTCACCCCTCCACTTT.

The genes are TRBV30 and TRBJ1-2; possibly TRBD1 for D (6 bases). The CDR3 length is 13 residues. With 0 bases removed from V and 14 bases from J, the gap between germline ends came to 19 bases. Germline CDR1 GTSNPN, CDR2 SVGIG (reference sequence). CDR3 in amino acids: CAWSVGGFGTSTF. The CDR3 DNA is TGTGCCTGGAGTGTAGGGGGGTTTGGTACGAGTACCTTC.

J is TRBJ2-7 and V is TRBV5-1, with D perhaps TRBD2 (6 bases). Germline V gene lookup returns CDR1 SGHRS and CDR2 YFSETQ. The CDR3 has 14 amino acids. V lost 4 bases to trimming and J lost 12 bases, with 23 bases between them. The CDR3 reads CASSEQWRGGAWYF. In DNA, the CDR3 is TGCGCCAGCAGCGAACAATGGAGGGGTGGGGCCTGGTACTTC.

With respect to this clone: The sample carries other DNA sequences with the same CDR3. J is TRBJ1-3 and V is TRBV10-3, with D possibly matching TRBD1 (5 bases). The CDR3 runs to 16 residues. CDR1 and CDR2 (germline): ENHRY, SYGVKD. V dropped 0 bases and J dropped 2 bases, with 11 bases sitting between them. For the CDR3, the DNA is TGTGCCATCAGTGAGTCGGTATGGGGCACTGGAAACACCATATATTTT. Protein sequence: CAISESVWGTGNTIYF.

The rearrangement links TRBV6-1 to TRBJ1-2, with unresolved D. This CDR3 is 13 amino acids long. The germline V and J ends were trimmed by 2 bases and 2 bases, with 6 bases remaining between them. The germline gives CDR1 MNHNS, CDR2 SASEGT. CDR3 protein: CASSEWVNYGYTF. CDR3 coding DNA: TGTGCCAGCAGTGAATGGGTGAACTATGGCTACACCTTC.

The V and J genes are TRBV28 and TRBJ1-6, with 8 bases fitting TRBD1. The ends lost 4 bases at V and 10 bases at J; junction bases unmatched: 6. The CDR3 sequence is 14 residues long. The germline CDR1 and CDR2 sequences are MDHEN and SYDVKM. For the CDR3, the DNA is TGTGCCAGCAGTTCACCGACAGGGGCCTCACCCCTCCACTTT. This encodes CASSSPTGASPLHF. The full variable domain, with the rest looked up from reference TRBV28 and TRBJ1-6, is DVKVTQSSRYLVKRTGEKVFLECVQDMDHENMFWYRQDPGLGLRLIYFSYDVKMKEKGDIPEGYSVSREKKERFSLILESASTNQTSMYLCASSSPTGASPLHFGNGTRLTVT.

The chain combines TRBV27 with TRBJ2-7; possibly TRBD1 for D (5 bases). Looked up from germline, CDR1 is MNHEY and CDR2 is SMNVEV (reference sequence). The germline V and J ends were trimmed by 4 bases and 2 bases, with 9 bases remaining between them. This CDR3 spans 13 amino acids. CDR3 amino acids: CASSSRVTYEQYF. The CDR3 nucleotides read TGTGCCAGCAGTTCCAGGGTAACCTACGAGCAGTACTTC.

The rearrangement uses TRBV27 and TRBJ1-2, with 7 bases identical to TRBD1. This CDR3 is 13 amino acids long. V lost 1 base to trimming and J lost 7 bases; unmatched junction nucleotides: 3. CDR1 and CDR2 from the germline V gene are MNHEY and SMNVEV (reference sequence). CDR3 loop: CASSLLDRSGYTF. The CDR3 DNA sequence: TGTGCCAGCAGTTTATTGGACAGGTCTGGCTACACCTTC.

V is TRBV19 and J is TRBJ1-2; TRBD1 agrees at 9 bases. The CDR3 is 16 amino acids. The V segment lost 7 bases and the J segment 5 bases; nucleotides outside the gene matches: 14. Germline CDR1 reads LNHDA; CDR2 reads SQIVND (reference sequence). The CDR3 is CASTGTGRVVPYGYTF. CDR3 sequence (DNA): TGTGCCAGTACGGGGACAGGGCGGGTCGTTCCGTATGGCTACACCTTC.